These 9 T cell receptor beta chains came from one sample sequenced in a study of T cells after somatic rescue of genetic block. Assay used: immunoSEQ multiplex PCR; TCRdb lists only in-frame clones, some missing. This table holds under 150,000 clones, about 89% found once. The source material was peripheral blood mononuclear cells (PBMCs). All receptors derive from a young woman.

The chain carries TRBV28 and TRBJ2-7, with a tentative D call TRBD1 (5 bases). Deletions cut 8 bases from V and 7 bases from J, with 21 bases between. Germline V lookup: CDR1 MDHEN, CDR2 SYDVKM. The CDR3 has 14 amino acids. CDR3 bases: TGTGCCAGCGGACGACAGTCCCATATGAGTGAGCAGTACTTC. Amino acids: CASGRQSHMSEQYF.

This clone was found once. The V call is TRBV5-1, the J call TRBJ2-7, with 8 nucleotides matching TRBD2. The germline gives CDR1 SGHRS, CDR2 YFSETQ. The CDR3 has 18 residues. Unmatched junction bases numbered 13, after V lost 0 bases and J lost 2 bases. CDR3 region: CASSLAPLVRGATYEQYF. CDR3 sequence (DNA): TGCGCCAGCAGCTTGGCACCCCTGGTGCGGGGGGCCACCTACGAGCAGTACTTC.

This chain joins TRBV6-6 and TRBJ1-2; 11 bases are shared with TRBD1. J was trimmed by 7 bases and V by 2 bases; bases with no gene match: 3. The CDR3 has 14 residues. Germline V gene lookup returns CDR1 MNHNY and CDR2 SVGAGI (reference sequence). The CDR3 DNA reads TGTGCCAGCAGTTACAAGGGACAGGGGGTTGGCTACACCTTC. This gives the protein CASSYKGQGVGYTF.

The chain joins TRBV29-1 to TRBJ2-2; 9 nucleotides align to TRBD2. V shed 8 bases and J 8 bases; nucleotides not matched to a gene: 12. This CDR3 comprises 14 residues. Germline V gives CDR1 SQVTM, CDR2 ANQGSEA. The CDR3 spells CSTRTRSGGGELFF. The CDR3 DNA is TGCAGCACCCGGACCCGTAGCGGGGGTGGGGAGCTGTTTTTT.

The V call is TRBV6-1, the J call TRBJ1-3; D is uncertain. The CDR3 has 15 amino acids. Looked up from germline, CDR1 is MNHNS and CDR2 is SASEGT. Trimming removed 5 bases from V and 0 bases from J, with 11 bases in between. CDR3 amino acids: CASSLVGLSGNTIYF. CDR3 sequence (DNA): TGTGCCAGCAGTCTAGTGGGCCTCTCTGGAAACACCATATATTTT.

The V gene is TRBV13, the J gene TRBJ1-1; D remains unclear. V lost 4 bases, J lost 11 bases, and 11 bases lay in between. Germline V gene data show CDR1 as PRHDT and CDR2 as FYEKMQ (reference sequence). CDR3 length equals 11 residues. Here the CDR3 DNA reads TGTGCCAGCAGCTCCAGGCCAGCGGCTTTCTTT. This translates into CASSSRPAAFF.

V and J are TRBV6-1 and TRBJ1-3; D gene uncertain. The CDR3 is made up of 15 amino acids. V was shortened by 2 bases and J by 0 bases, with 8 bases between the two germline ends. Germline-derived CDR1 and CDR2 are MNHNS and SASEGT. DNA for the CDR3: TGTGCCAGCAGTGAACTTAGGACCTCTGGAAACACCATATATTTT. Its protein is CASSELRTSGNTIYF.

V usage is TRBV5-5 and J usage is TRBJ2-1; D perhaps matches TRBD2 (6 bases). The length of the CDR3 is 14 residues. Germline V CDR1 and CDR2: SGHKS, YYEKEE (reference sequence). The V end lost 4 bases, the J end lost 3 bases, and 11 bases lay between the germline ends. The chain's CDR3 is CASSAWGGYNEQFF. The DNA for the CDR3 is TGTGCCAGCAGCGCATGGGGAGGCTACAATGAGCAGTTCTTC. Full variable domain (rest looked up from reference TRBV5-5 and TRBJ2-1): DAGVTQSPTHLIKTRGQQVTLRCSPISGHKSVSWYQQVLGQGPQFIFQYYEKEERGRGNFPDRFSARQFPNYSSELNVNALLLGDSALYLCASSAWGGYNEQFFGPGTRLTVL.

This chain joins TRBV9 and TRBJ1-4, with 11 bases that match TRBD1. From germline, CDR1 is SGDLS and CDR2 YYNGEE. The CDR3 length is 15 residues. V gave up 3 bases and J gave up 5 bases; unmatched junction bases: 3. This CDR3 reads CASSARDRGNEKLFF. The CDR3 DNA sequence: TGTGCCAGCAGCGCTAGGGACAGGGGGAATGAAAAACTGTTTTTT.